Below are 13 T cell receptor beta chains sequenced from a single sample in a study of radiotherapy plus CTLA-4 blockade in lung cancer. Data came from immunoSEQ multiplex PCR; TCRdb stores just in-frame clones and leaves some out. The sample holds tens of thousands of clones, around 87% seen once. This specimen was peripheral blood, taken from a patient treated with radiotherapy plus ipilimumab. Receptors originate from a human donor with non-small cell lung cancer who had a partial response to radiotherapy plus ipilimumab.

CDR3 in amino acids: CASSLDRGRGNQPQHF. CDR3 DNA: TGTGCCAGCAGCTTAGACAGGGGGCGAGGCAATCAGCCCCAGCATTTT. The V gene is TRBV7-2, the J gene TRBJ1-5; 9 nucleotides agree with TRBD1. Germline CDR1 and CDR2: SGHTA and FQGNSA. The CDR3 sequence is 16 residues long. The ends lost 1 base at V and 2 bases at J; junction bases unmatched: 3.

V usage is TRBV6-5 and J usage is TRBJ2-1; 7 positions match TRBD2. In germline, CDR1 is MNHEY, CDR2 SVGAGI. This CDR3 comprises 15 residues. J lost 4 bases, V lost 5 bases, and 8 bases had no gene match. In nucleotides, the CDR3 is TGTGCCAGCAGTCTAGACGGACTAGTATACAATGAGCAGTTCTTC. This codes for CASSLDGLVYNEQFF.

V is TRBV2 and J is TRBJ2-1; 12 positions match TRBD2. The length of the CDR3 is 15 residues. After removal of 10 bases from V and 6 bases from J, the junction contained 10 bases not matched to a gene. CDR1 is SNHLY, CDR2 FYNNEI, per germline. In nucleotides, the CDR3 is TGTGCCACCACCGGACGACTAGCGGGAGCCAATGAGCAGTTCTTC. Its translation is CATTGRLAGANEQFF.

The CDR3 is CASSGRGTGELFF. The CDR3 nucleotides are TGTGCCAGCAGTGGCCGGGGGACCGGGGAGCTGTTTTTT. V usage is TRBV6-4 and J usage is TRBJ2-2; maybe TRBD2 (6 bases). Trimming removed 4 bases at V and 5 bases at J, with 8 bases between. Looked up from germline, CDR1 is MRHNA and CDR2 is SNTAGT. The CDR3 sequence is 13 residues long.

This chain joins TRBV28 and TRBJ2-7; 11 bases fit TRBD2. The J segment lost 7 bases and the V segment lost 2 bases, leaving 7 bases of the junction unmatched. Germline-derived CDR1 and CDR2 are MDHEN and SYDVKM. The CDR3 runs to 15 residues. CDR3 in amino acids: CASSLVPSGRREQYV. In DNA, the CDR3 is TGTGCCAGCAGTTTAGTTCCTAGCGGGAGGCGGGAGCAGTACGTC.

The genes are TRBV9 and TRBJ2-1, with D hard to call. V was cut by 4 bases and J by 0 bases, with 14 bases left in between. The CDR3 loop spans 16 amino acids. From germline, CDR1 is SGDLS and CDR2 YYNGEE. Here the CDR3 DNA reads TGTGCCAGCAGCCCCCATGGGCTGAGCTCCTACAATGAGCAGTTCTTC. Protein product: CASSPHGLSSYNEQFF.

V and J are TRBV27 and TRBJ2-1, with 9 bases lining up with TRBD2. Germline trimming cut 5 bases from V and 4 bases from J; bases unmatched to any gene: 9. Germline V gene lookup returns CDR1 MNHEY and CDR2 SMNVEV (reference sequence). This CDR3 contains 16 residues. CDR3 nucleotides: TGTGCCAGCAGTGGAGGGGGCGGGGGGGTTTACAATGAGCAGTTCTTC. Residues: CASSGGGGGVYNEQFF.

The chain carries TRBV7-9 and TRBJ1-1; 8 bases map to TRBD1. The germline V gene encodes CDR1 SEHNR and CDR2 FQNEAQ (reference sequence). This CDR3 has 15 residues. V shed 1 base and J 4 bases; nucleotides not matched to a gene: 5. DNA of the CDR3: TGTGCCAGCAGCTTAGTAGGCACAGGGGGCACTGAAGCTTTCTTT. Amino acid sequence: CASSLVGTGGTEAFF. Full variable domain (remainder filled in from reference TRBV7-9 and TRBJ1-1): DTGVSQNPRHKITKRGQNVTFRCDPISEHNRLYWYRQTLGQGPEFLTYFQNEAQLEKSRLLSDRFSAERPKGSFSTLEIQRTEQGDSAMYLCASSLVGTGGTEAFFGQGTRLTVV.

The CDR3 spells CASSPTSGSTGELFF. DNA for the CDR3: TGCGCCAGCAGCCCTACTAGCGGCAGCACCGGGGAGCTGTTTTTT. The gene calls are TRBV5-1 and TRBJ2-2, with 8 bases aligning to TRBD2. This CDR3 has 15 amino acids. Unmatched junction bases numbered 6, after V lost 4 bases and J lost 4 bases. Germline CDR1 and CDR2: SGHRS and YFSETQ.

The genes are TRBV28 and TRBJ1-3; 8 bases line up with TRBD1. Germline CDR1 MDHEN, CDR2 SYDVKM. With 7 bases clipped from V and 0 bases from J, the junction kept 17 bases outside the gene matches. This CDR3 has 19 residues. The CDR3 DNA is TGTGCCAGCACCGGACAGGGCCATTCCGTAAAACTCTCTGGAAACACCATATATTTT. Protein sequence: CASTGQGHSVKLSGNTIYF.

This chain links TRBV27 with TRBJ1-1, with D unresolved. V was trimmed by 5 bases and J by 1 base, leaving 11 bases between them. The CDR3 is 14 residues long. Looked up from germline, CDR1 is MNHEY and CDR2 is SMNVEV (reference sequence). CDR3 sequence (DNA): TGTGCCAGCAGTCCGCGAGCAGGGAACACTGAAGCTTTCTTT. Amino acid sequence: CASSPRAGNTEAFF.

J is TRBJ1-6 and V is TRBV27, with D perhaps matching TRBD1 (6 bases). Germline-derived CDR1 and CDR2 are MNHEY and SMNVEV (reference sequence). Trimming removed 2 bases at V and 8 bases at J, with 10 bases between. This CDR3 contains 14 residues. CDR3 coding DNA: TGTGCCAGCAGTTTAATGGGGGCTGATTCACCCCTCCACTTT. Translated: CASSLMGADSPLHF.

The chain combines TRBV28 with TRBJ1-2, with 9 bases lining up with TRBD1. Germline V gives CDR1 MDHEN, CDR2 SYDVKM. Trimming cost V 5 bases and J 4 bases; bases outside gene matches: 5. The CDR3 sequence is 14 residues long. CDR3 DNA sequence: TGTGCCAGCAGTGCGGACAGGGGAATCTATGGCTACACCTTC. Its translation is CASSADRGIYGYTF.